The 30 T cell receptor beta chains in this list originate from one sample, sequenced in a study of shared clonotypes between healthy human individuals (dated by TCRdb to 2020 to 2021). Library construction relied on the immunoSEQ multiplex PCR assay. TCRdb retrieved this table from immuneACCESS and kept in-frame rearrangements only. Not all clones are present; in checked studies, unresolved V genes account for under half, and no reason is known for the remainder. For this sample there are 1.5 million to 2.5 million clones; around 96% appear just once. The leading ten clones occupy 1.2% of the sample. CD8 naive samples were obtained by positive selection for CCR7 among CD45RO-negative cells, yielding a CD45RA+CCR7+ population from which TemRA cells were excluded. The sequencing sample was made of naive CD8+ T cells sorted from blood. Taken with the paper, the label for cell subset or site translates to: CD45RA+CCR7+. Receptor source: a man aged 18-30 years in good health.

J is TRBJ2-7 and V is TRBV7-8, with 15 bases aligning to TRBD2. The germline V gene has CDR1 SGHVS and CDR2 FQNEAQ. The junction had 18 bases not matched to a gene; V was cut back by 8 bases and J by 4 bases. The CDR3 is 19 residues long. The CDR3 DNA is TGTGCCAGCGGTGAACAGGGACCGGGACTAGCGGGAGGATTTTACGAGCAGTACTTC. It translates to CASGEQGPGLAGGFYEQYF. Combining the CDR3 with reference TRBV7-8 and TRBJ2-7 gives the whole variable domain GAGVSQSPRYKVAKRGQDVALRCDPISGHVSLFWYQQALGQGPEFLTYFQNEAQLDKSGLPSDRFFAERPEGSVSTLKIQRTQQEDSAVYLCASGEQGPGLAGGFYEQYFGPGTRLTVT.

This clone was counted once. The chain uses TRBV9 and TRBJ1-1; tentative D call: TRBD1 (5 bases). Germline V lookup: CDR1 SGDLS, CDR2 YYNGEE. The CDR3 sequence is 14 residues long. The V gene lost 0 bases and the J gene lost 6 bases, with 12 bases spanning the gap. This CDR3 is CASSVVGGTAEAFF. CDR3 DNA: TGTGCCAGCAGCGTAGTGGGGGGTACGGCTGAAGCTTTCTTT.

V usage is TRBV6-5 and J usage is TRBJ2-7; D may correspond to TRBD1 or TRBD2 (5 bases each). The CDR3 is 15 amino acids. V lost 10 bases to trimming and J lost 7 bases, with 26 bases between them. Germline-derived CDR1 and CDR2 are MNHEY and SVGAGI. The CDR3 is CATWDRALGMREQYF. The CDR3 DNA is TGTGCCACTTGGGACCGGGCCCTAGGTATGAGAGAGCAGTACTTC.

This sequence joins TRBV19 and TRBJ2-7, with TRBD2 identical over 9 bases. Germline CDR1 is LNHDA and CDR2 is SQIVND (reference sequence). With 5 bases clipped from V and 5 bases from J, the junction kept 10 bases outside the gene matches. This CDR3 is 15 amino acids long. The CDR3 sequence is CASSPAAGGFNEQYF. CDR3 DNA sequence: TGTGCCAGTAGTCCCGCAGCGGGAGGTTTCAACGAGCAGTACTTC.

This chain connects TRBV7-8 to TRBJ2-1; 12 bases line up with TRBD2. The CDR3 loop spans 18 amino acids. Germline CDR1 SGHVS, CDR2 FQNEAQ. The V segment lost 5 bases and the J segment 0 bases; nucleotides outside the gene matches: 8. CDR3 sequence (DNA): TGTGCCAGCAGCCCGACTCTAGCGGGAGGGAGCTCCTACAATGAGCAGTTCTTC. Amino acids: CASSPTLAGGSSYNEQFF.

The gene calls are TRBV2 and TRBJ1-6; D not resolved. Trimming took 6 bases from V and 8 from J, leaving 17 bases between them. CDR1 and CDR2 from the germline V gene are SNHLY and FYNNEI. The CDR3 covers 15 residues. CDR3 amino acids: CASRFLIMDDSPLHF. In DNA, the CDR3 is TGTGCCAGCAGGTTCTTAATCATGGACGATTCACCCCTCCACTTT.

The CDR3 sequence is CAWNRDRTEAFF. The CDR3 DNA sequence: TGTGCCTGGAACCGGGACAGGACTGAAGCTTTCTTT. The chain carries TRBV30 and TRBJ1-1; 8 nucleotides agree with TRBD1. Germline V CDR1 and CDR2: GTSNPN, SVGIG (reference sequence). The CDR3 is 12 amino acids. V lost 4 bases to trimming and J lost 5 bases; unmatched junction nucleotides: 3.

The chain recombines TRBV28 with TRBJ1-1, with D possibly matching TRBD1 (6 bases). Germline V lookup: CDR1 MDHEN, CDR2 SYDVKM. With 3 bases removed from V and 4 bases from J, the gap between germline ends came to 9 bases. The CDR3 totals 13 residues. The CDR3 sequence: CASSFVGGTEAFF. The CDR3 DNA reads TGTGCCAGCAGTTTCGTAGGGGGCACTGAAGCTTTCTTT.

For this clone: At the DNA level, this CDR3 is encoded by other sequences in the same sample as well. The chain joins TRBV9 to TRBJ1-2, with 7 bases identical to TRBD1. CDR3 length: 12 amino acids. V shed 3 bases and J 8 bases; nucleotides not matched to a gene: 4. Germline assignment: CDR1 SGDLS and CDR2 YYNGEE. The CDR3 loop is CASSGQGYGYTF. In nucleotides, the CDR3 is TGTGCCAGCAGCGGACAGGGCTACGGCTACACCTTC.

This sequence joins TRBV19 and TRBJ2-2; D unresolved. The CDR3 spans 14 residues. V lost 6 bases, J lost 2 bases, and 10 bases lay in between. Germline CDR1 LNHDA, CDR2 SQIVND (reference sequence). The CDR3 nucleotides are TGTGCCAGTAGCTTTAGCCATAACACCGGGGAGCTGTTTTTT. It translates to CASSFSHNTGELFF.

The rearrangement uses TRBV13 and TRBJ2-3, with TRBD2 as a possible D gene (6 bases). The CDR3 contains 13 residues. Germline CDR1 reads PRHDT; CDR2 reads FYEKMQ (reference sequence). V was cut by 5 bases and J by 3 bases, with 9 bases left in between. CDR3 protein: CASSPRETDTQYF. In DNA form, the CDR3 reads TGTGCCAGCAGCCCTCGGGAGACAGATACGCAGTATTTT.

The chain links TRBV2 to TRBJ1-4; no clear D. Germline V CDR1 and CDR2: SNHLY, FYNNEI. Trimming cost V 6 bases and J 6 bases, with 14 bases left between them. The CDR3 has 14 amino acids. CDR3 protein: CASRPDRRHEKLFF. Written as DNA, the CDR3 is TGTGCCAGCAGACCAGACCGTAGGCATGAAAAACTGTTTTTT.

The chain uses TRBV19 and TRBJ2-3, with TRBD1 matching over 9 bases. Germline lookup yields CDR1 LNHDA and CDR2 SQIVND (reference sequence). J gave up 4 bases and V 0 bases, and 8 bases lay outside the gene matches. The CDR3 contains 17 residues. The CDR3 coding sequence is TGTGCCAGTAGTATAGAGGGGGACAGGGCCATTTCAGATACGCAGTATTTT. Protein sequence: CASSIEGDRAISDTQYF.

This chain links TRBV9 with TRBJ2-5, with a weak D call TRBD2 (5 bases). CDR1 is SGDLS, CDR2 YYNGEE, per germline. Trimming took off 4 bases at V and 5 bases at J, with 15 bases between the two ends. The CDR3 loop spans 14 amino acids. The CDR3 spells CASSPPIGGETQYF. DNA of the CDR3: TGTGCCAGCAGCCCCCCCATCGGCGGGGAGACCCAGTACTTC.

This chain links TRBV5-5 with TRBJ2-1; no firm D call. V was trimmed by 4 bases and J by 9 bases, leaving 20 bases between them. Per germline, CDR1 SGHKS and CDR2 YYEKEE (reference sequence). The CDR3 sequence is 15 residues long. CDR3 in amino acids: CASSPEMSETLEQFF. In nucleotides, the CDR3 is TGTGCCAGCAGCCCTGAAATGAGCGAGACGCTTGAGCAGTTCTTC.

The rearrangement links TRBV7-9 to TRBJ2-5; D gene ambiguous. The CDR3 extends over 14 amino acids. Trimming stripped 0 bases from V and 1 base from J, with 6 bases between. Germline CDR1 and CDR2: SEHNR and FQNEAQ (reference sequence). CDR3 DNA sequence: TGTGCCAGCAGCTTAGCGGGCCCCCAAGAGACCCAGTACTTC. This codes for CASSLAGPQETQYF.

The gene calls are TRBV29-1 and TRBJ1-1; no reliable D call. Germline V gene sequence: CDR1 SQVTM, CDR2 ANQGSEA. There are 11 residues in the CDR3. Trimming took 6 bases from V and 5 from J, leaving 10 bases between them. The CDR3 DNA is TGCAGCGTCCCCGGGATGACTGAAGCTTTCTTT. Its translation is CSVPGMTEAFF.

The chain has TRBV4-3 and TRBJ2-7, with D unclear. Germline CDR1 reads LGHNA; CDR2 reads YSLEER. CDR3 size: 16 residues. V shed 0 bases and J shed 5 bases, with 17 bases lying between them. CDR3 nucleotides: TGCGCCAGCAGCCAAGAGTTAGAGTCTAGAAGGGACGAGCAGTACTTC. Protein product: CASSQELESRRDEQYF.

V gene TRBV7-9 combines with J gene TRBJ2-2; 12 bases line up with TRBD1. The trim removed 4 bases at V and 6 bases at J, leaving 3 bases unmatched. This CDR3 contains 15 residues. CDR1 and CDR2 (germline): SEHNR, FQNEAQ (reference sequence). The CDR3: CASSSGDRGPGELFF. The CDR3 nucleotides read TGTGCCAGCAGCTCAGGGGACAGGGGGCCCGGGGAGCTGTTTTTT.

The chain couples TRBV19 to TRBJ2-7; 9 bases match TRBD1. V dropped 6 bases and J dropped 1; count of bases not matched to a gene: 10. Germline values: CDR1 LNHDA, CDR2 SQIVND (reference sequence). The CDR3 has 16 residues. The CDR3 nucleotides are TGTGCCAGTAGGAACTTCACCGGGACAGGGTCCTACGAGCAGTACTTC. Translating it yields CASRNFTGTGSYEQYF.

The genes are TRBV6-1 and TRBJ1-5; 9 bases line up with TRBD1. Looked up from germline, CDR1 is MNHNS and CDR2 is SASEGT. V shed 0 bases and J 6 bases; nucleotides not matched to a gene: 9. CDR3 size: 17 residues. CDR3 region: CASSEAPGTGFGQPQHF. The CDR3, as DNA: TGTGCCAGCAGTGAAGCCCCCGGGACAGGGTTTGGTCAGCCCCAGCATTTT.

Points on this clone: This CDR3 is also generated by other DNA sequences in the sample. This rearrangement joins TRBV13 to TRBJ1-1, with 9 positions matching TRBD1. Unmatched junction bases numbered 4, after V lost 5 bases and J lost 3 bases. Germline assignment: CDR1 PRHDT and CDR2 FYEKMQ (reference sequence). CDR3 size: 14 residues. The CDR3 DNA sequence: TGTGCCAGCAGCCCGGGACAGGGAGACACTGAAGCTTTCTTT. Protein product: CASSPGQGDTEAFF.

The V gene is TRBV19, the J gene TRBJ2-5; 8 bases match TRBD2. CDR1 LNHDA and CDR2 SQIVND come from the germline V gene (reference sequence). The CDR3 has 14 residues. V was clipped by 6 bases and J by 5 bases; unmatched bases: 8. The CDR3 region has the DNA TGTGCCAGTAGCCCGGGGGGGCGCAGGGAGACCCAGTACTTC. As protein: CASSPGGRRETQYF.

A note on this clone: Other DNA sequences in the same sample also yield this CDR3. The chain recombines TRBV27 with TRBJ2-2; D is undetermined. Trimming cost V 5 bases and J 2 bases, with 3 bases left between them. Per the germline V gene, CDR1 is MNHEY and CDR2 is SMNVEV (reference sequence). The CDR3 sequence is 12 residues long. Here the CDR3 reads CASSPNTGELFF. The CDR3 DNA reads TGTGCCAGCAGTCCTAACACCGGGGAGCTGTTTTTT.

The gene calls are TRBV4-1 and TRBJ2-7; 10 bases are a match to TRBD2. The CDR3 sequence is 15 residues long. The germline gives CDR1 MGHRA, CDR2 YSYEKL. V shed 4 bases, J shed 5 bases, and the junction held 8 bases outside the gene matches. CDR3 residues: CASSPSSGGYDEQYF. CDR3 nucleotide sequence: TGCGCCAGCAGCCCTTCTAGCGGGGGTTACGACGAGCAGTACTTC.

This clone was detected once. This chain joins TRBV25-1 and TRBJ1-6, with 7 nucleotides matching TRBD1. Germline lookup yields CDR1 MGHDK and CDR2 SYGVNS. Trimming took 6 bases from V and 4 from J; bases not matched to a gene: 6. This CDR3 comprises 15 residues. The CDR3: CASRADREYNSPLHF. In nucleotides, the CDR3 is TGTGCCAGCAGAGCTGACAGGGAATATAATTCACCCCTCCACTTT.

The genes are TRBV5-4 and TRBJ2-2, with D perhaps given as TRBD1 or TRBD2 (5 bases each). Germline CDR1 reads SGHNT; CDR2 reads YYREEE (reference sequence). This CDR3 is built from 12 residues. V lost 4 bases, J lost 6 bases, and 7 bases lay in between. DNA for the CDR3: TGTGCCAGCAGCGGGGGTGCCGGGGAGCTGTTTTTT. Its protein is CASSGGAGELFF.

The genes are TRBV19 and TRBJ2-1, with no clear D. V was trimmed by 0 bases and J by 3 bases, leaving 3 bases between them. CDR1 and CDR2 from the germline V gene are LNHDA and SQIVND (reference sequence). The length of the CDR3 is 13 residues. CDR3 region: CASSIDNYNEQFF. The DNA for the CDR3 is TGTGCCAGTAGTATAGACAACTACAATGAGCAGTTCTTC. Complete variable domain (other parts from reference TRBV19 and TRBJ2-1): DGGITQSPKYLFRKEGQNVTLSCEQNLNHDAMYWYRQDPGQGLRLIYYSQIVNDFQKGDIAEGYSVSREKKESFPLTVTSAQKNPTAFYLCASSIDNYNEQFFGPGTRLTVL.

Concerning this clone: Other nucleotide sequences in the sample specify the same CDR3. The rearrangement links TRBV27 to TRBJ2-7; 10 nucleotides agree with TRBD1. Germline V CDR1 and CDR2: MNHEY, SMNVEV (reference sequence). This CDR3 comprises 13 residues. V shed 6 bases, J shed 7 bases, and the junction held 6 bases outside the gene matches. The CDR3 sequence is CASSWDRGGEQYF. The CDR3 DNA reads TGTGCCAGCAGCTGGGACAGGGGAGGGGAGCAGTACTTC.

The V and J genes are TRBV9 and TRBJ2-7; D unresolved. Trimming removed 3 bases at V and 4 bases at J, with 14 bases between. CDR3 length: 14 residues. Germline CDR1 SGDLS, CDR2 YYNGEE. CDR3 DNA sequence: TGTGCCAGCAGCGAGACGGGCAGGAGTTACGAGCAGTACTTC. It is translated as CASSETGRSYEQYF.